Sequencing of this T cell receptor (beta chain) was carried out in a study of metastatic and nonmetastatic thyroid tumors. Many counts were recorded for this clone. Germline CDR1 and CDR2: KGHSH and LQKENI. CDR3 length: 15 residues. Trimming removed 0 bases at V and 0 bases at J, with 5 bases between. Thyroid surgery had not been preceded by any treatment in any patient. TCRdb redid the clone calls on the PCR reads using MiXCR. Here the sample spans approximately 44,000 clones, 25% to 30% being singletons. Material for sequencing was blood. The J gene is TRBJ1-4, the V gene TRBV18; no clear D gene. The sequence came from a male donor with papillary thyroid cancer or a benign thyroid nodule (not recorded which). Some clones in this sample may be carry-over from other donors' samples. The CDR3: CASSPPEATNEKLFF. The CDR3 region has the DNA TGTGCCAGCTCACCACCAGAAGCAACTAATGAAAAACTGTTTTTT.